This is a list of T cell receptor beta chains from one sample in a study of blood T cell repertoires in COVID-19. The assay was immunoSEQ multiplex PCR, and TCRdb's table has in-frame clones only and misses some. This sample has around 290,000 clones, with more than 85% found just once. Specimen: peripheral blood. The receptors were gathered from a middle-aged man with acute or convalescent COVID-19. CDR3s include the opening cysteine and the closing phenylalanine or tryptophan. Fields, in order: clone size, D gene, V gene, J gene, CDR3 DNA, CDR3 protein. The D gene is left open where the match is weak. The listing skips clone size in some rows; elsewhere it reads once, few, many or a size class.

-	-	TRBV12-3/TRBV12-4	TRBJ2-3	TGTGCCAGCAGTCCAGGGTTAGGGCCGGCGCAGTATTTT	CASSPGLGPAQYF
-	-	TRBV5-1	TRBJ1-1	TGCGCCAGCAGCTCCTCAGGCTTCCTGAGTGAAGCTTTCTTT	CASSSSGFLSEAFF
-	TRBD2	TRBV4-1	TRBJ2-3	TGCGCCAGCAGCCAGCTCGTCGGGACTAGCGGCACAGATACGCAGTATTTT	CASSQLVGTSGTDTQYF
-	TRBD1	TRBV29-1	TRBJ2-7	TGCAGCGTTGGGACAGGGAAATACGAGCAGTACTTC	CSVGTGKYEQYF
-	-	TRBV5-1	TRBJ1-6	TGCGCCAGCAGCTTGGTGGCCAGGGGTAGGGATTCACCCCTCCACTTT	CASSLVARGRDSPLHF
-	TRBD2	TRBV2	TRBJ2-1	TGTGCCAGCAGTGAAGCCTTAGCGGGGGGGAAAAATGAGCAGTTCTTC	CASSEALAGGKNEQFF
-	TRBD1	TRBV10-2	TRBJ1-4	TGCGCCAGCACTGAACAGGGGGCGTCTGAAAAACTGTTTTTT	CASTEQGASEKLFF
once	-	TRBV14	TRBJ1-6	TGTGCCAGCAGCCGACCGGGTCCCTCTTTGACACCCCTCCACTTT	CASSRPGPSLTPLHF
-	TRBD1	TRBV6-5	TRBJ1-1	TGTGCCAGCAGTTCCCCAGGGGGCGGAAACACTGAAGCTTTCTTT	CASSSPGGGNTEAFF
-	TRBD2	TRBV11-2	TRBJ2-1	TGTGCCAGCAGCTTAGATAGCGGGGCGGCCTACAATGAGCAGTTCTTC	CASSLDSGAAYNEQFF
few	-	TRBV15	TRBJ1-4	TGTGCCACCAGCAGAGATGCCGGACAATCTAGACTGTTTTTT	CATSRDAGQSRLFF
-	-	TRBV5-1	TRBJ2-6	TGCGCCAGCAGCCCGGAGCCTGGGGCCAACGTCCTGACTTTC	CASSPEPGANVLTF
-	TRBD1	TRBV6-5	TRBJ1-1	TGTGCCAGCCTCGACAGGGGCGGCTTAGGGACTGAAGCTTTCTTT	CASLDRGGLGTEAFF
-	-	TRBV7-9	TRBJ2-3	TGTGCCAGCAGCTCCTCAGATACGCAGTATTTT	CASSSSDTQYF
-	-	TRBV18	TRBJ1-2	TGTGCCAGCTCACCAACCCAACAGCCCTATGGCTACACCTTC	CASSPTQQPYGYTF
-	-	TRBV6-5	TRBJ2-7	TGTGCCAGCAGCCGGGACAGCGGAGGGGAGCAGTACTTC	CASSRDSGGEQYF
-	-	TRBV29-1	TRBJ2-2	TGCAGCGTTCGAGTAGGAGCGGGGAACACCGGGGAGCTGTTTTTT	CSVRVGAGNTGELFF
-	-	TRBV2	TRBJ2-6	TGTGCCAGCAGTAGCATGGCTGGGGCCAACGTCCTGACTTTC	CASSSMAGANVLTF
-	-	TRBV5-6	TRBJ2-1	TGTGCCAGCAGCGAGGAGATATATAAATTCTCCTACAATGAGCAGTTCTTC	CASSEEIYKFSYNEQFF
-	-	TRBV6-5	TRBJ2-4	TGTGCCAGCAGCCCGGGACTGATAGCCAAAAACATTCAGTACTTC	CASSPGLIAKNIQYF
few	-	TRBV5-6	TRBJ1-1	TGTGCCAGCAGCTTGGAACAGCGGCCTGAAGCTTTCTTT	CASSLEQRPEAFF
-	TRBD1	TRBV4-2	TRBJ2-1	TGTGCCAGCAGCCAAGGGGACAGGACCTACAATGAGCAGTTCTTC	CASSQGDRTYNEQFF